Below are 15 T cell receptor beta chains sequenced from a single sample in a study of blood T cell repertoires in COVID-19. Measured with immunoSEQ multiplex PCR; TCRdb has only the in-frame clones, and not every one. The sample holds 180,000 or so clones, around 86% seen once. Sequencing used peripheral blood. These receptors were obtained from a man between 60 and 70 years old with acute or convalescent COVID-19.

The chain has TRBV29-1 and TRBJ2-2; TRBD2 is a possible D gene (6 bases). Germline CDR1 is SQVTM and CDR2 is ANQGSEA. V was pared by 6 bases and J by 6 bases, with 14 bases between. The CDR3 covers 13 residues. CDR3 residues: CSVRPGVSGELFF. DNA of the CDR3: TGCAGCGTACGACCGGGAGTCTCCGGGGAGCTGTTTTTT.

For this clone: At one boundary the junction diverges from the germline segment, which might be a read error. The chain recombines TRBV2 with TRBJ2-3, with a possible D match to TRBD2 (6 bases). Germline values: CDR1 SNHLY, CDR2 FYNNEI. The CDR3 runs to 14 residues. This CDR3 reads CASSVSGSIDTQYF. CDR3 DNA: TGTGCCAGCAGTGTTTCCGGGAGCATAGATACGCAGTATTTT.

The chain is built from TRBV18 and TRBJ2-5; D perhaps matches TRBD1 (5 bases). V was cut by 6 bases and J by 4 bases, with 12 bases left in between. Germline V gives CDR1 KGHSH, CDR2 LQKENI. The CDR3 length is 13 residues. CDR3 sequence: CASSKIQGETQYF. CDR3 coding DNA: TGTGCCAGCTCCAAGATCCAGGGAGAGACCCAGTACTTC. Variable domain in full (rest from reference TRBV18 and TRBJ2-5): NAGVMQNPRHLVRRRGQEARLRCSPMKGHSHVYWYRQLPEEGLKFMVYLQKENIIDESGMPKERFSAEFPKEGPSILRIQQVVRGDSAAYFCASSKIQGETQYFGPGTRLLVL.

This clone was recorded at least ten times. The chain is built from TRBV5-1 and TRBJ2-6, with D maybe TRBD1 (6 bases). V was clipped by 5 bases and J by 2 bases, with 14 bases between them. CDR1 is SGHRS and CDR2 is YFSETQ in the germline V gene. The CDR3 is 16 amino acids. The CDR3 loop is CASRLVGGAGANVLTF. For the CDR3, the DNA is TGCGCCAGCAGGCTAGTAGGGGGTGCTGGGGCCAACGTCCTGACTTTC.

This clone is classed as medium-sized. The chain joins TRBV20-1 to TRBJ1-1; D call uncertain. CDR1 DFQATT and CDR2 SNEGSKA come from the germline V gene (reference sequence). The CDR3 runs to 10 residues. V lost 2 bases and J lost 6, with 4 bases in between. Here the CDR3 reads CSARIAEAFF. CDR3 in DNA: TGCAGTGCTAGAATCGCTGAAGCTTTCTTT.

V is TRBV5-1 and J is TRBJ1-4, with 10 bases lining up with TRBD1. The germline V gene has CDR1 SGHRS and CDR2 YFSETQ. CDR3 length: 16 amino acids. Trimming took 0 bases from V and 7 from J; bases not matched to a gene: 6. Here the CDR3 reads CASSLAKTGGGEKLFF. CDR3 DNA: TGCGCCAGCAGCTTGGCCAAGACAGGGGGCGGTGAAAAACTGTTTTTT.

Here the CDR3 DNA reads TGCGCCAGCAGCTCAGGGGACAGGGGGCGAGGAGTAGGCTACACCTTC. This sequence encodes CASSSGDRGRGVGYTF. This chain uses TRBV5-1 with TRBJ1-2; TRBD1 matches at 12 bases. CDR1 SGHRS and CDR2 YFSETQ come from the germline V gene. This CDR3 contains 16 residues. J was trimmed by 8 bases and V by 3 bases; bases with no gene match: 11.

This chain joins TRBV5-1 and TRBJ1-1, with 7 bases lining up with TRBD1. After removal of 7 bases from V and 5 bases from J, the junction contained 11 bases not matched to a gene. Germline assignment: CDR1 SGHRS and CDR2 YFSETQ. This CDR3 comprises 14 residues. CDR3 nucleotides: TGCGCCAGCCAGACAGGGATTTGGGGAACTGAAGCTTTCTTT. It encodes CASQTGIWGTEAFF.

This sequence joins TRBV5-1 and TRBJ1-2; 8 bases align to TRBD1. V shed 4 bases and J 4 bases; nucleotides not matched to a gene: 3. CDR1 is SGHRS and CDR2 is YFSETQ in the germline V gene. CDR3 length: 13 amino acids. The CDR3 DNA reads as TGCGCCAGCAGCCCTACAGGGGGCTATGGCTACACCTTC. Its translation: CASSPTGGYGYTF.

This CDR3 is CASSPGHRMNTEAFF. CDR3 nucleotide sequence: TGTGCCAGCAGCCCGGGACATCGGATGAACACTGAAGCTTTCTTT. V gene TRBV7-2 combines with J gene TRBJ1-1; maybe TRBD1 (6 bases). Germline V gene sequence: CDR1 SGHTA, CDR2 FQGNSA. The V end lost 5 bases, the J end lost 0 bases, and 13 bases lay between the germline ends. CDR3 length: 15 residues.

V gene TRBV9 combines with J gene TRBJ2-1; possible D gene TRBD2, 6 bases. The V end was cut by 3 bases, the J end by 2 bases, with 21 bases between. From germline, CDR1 is SGDLS and CDR2 YYNGEE. The CDR3 has 18 amino acids. CDR3 amino acids: CASSEGVWGRHPYNEQFF. The DNA of the CDR3 is TGTGCCAGCAGCGAAGGGGTCTGGGGGAGGCACCCCTACAATGAGCAGTTCTTC.

J is TRBJ2-5 and V is TRBV5-4, with TRBD2 identical over 11 bases. The CDR3 totals 15 residues. The junction had 8 bases not matched to a gene; V was cut back by 5 bases and J by 5 bases. Germline V CDR1 and CDR2: SGHNT, YYREEE (reference sequence). This chain's CDR3 is CASRPELAGGETQYF. The CDR3 coding sequence is TGTGCCAGCAGACCCGAGTTAGCGGGAGGGGAGACCCAGTACTTC.

The sample holds one count of this clone. V is TRBV9 and J is TRBJ1-3; the D is unclear. Trimming cost V 2 bases and J 4 bases, with 4 bases left between them. Germline V gives CDR1 SGDLS, CDR2 YYNGEE. The CDR3 has 12 residues. As DNA, the CDR3 is TGTGCCAGCAGCGTCCTAGGAAACACCATATATTTT. Translating it yields CASSVLGNTIYF.

This CDR3 is CASSIGAGGYEQYF. In nucleotides, the CDR3 is TGTGCCAGTAGTATAGGAGCGGGGGGCTACGAGCAGTACTTC. The chain has TRBV19 and TRBJ2-7; the match to TRBD2 covers 9 bases. The germline gives CDR1 LNHDA, CDR2 SQIVND (reference sequence). The CDR3 runs to 14 residues. The J segment lost 3 bases and the V segment lost 1 base, leaving 1 base of the junction unmatched.

The J gene is TRBJ1-5, the V gene TRBV3-1 (or the pseudogene TRBV3-2), with D perhaps matching TRBD1 (6 bases). The CDR3 covers 13 residues. Trimming stripped 4 bases from V and 2 bases from J, with 6 bases between. Germline assignment: CDR1 LGHDT and CDR2 YNNKEL (reference sequence). This CDR3 is CASSRGRNQPQHF. The CDR3 nucleotides are TGTGCCAGCAGCCGGGGGCGCAATCAGCCCCAGCATTTT.